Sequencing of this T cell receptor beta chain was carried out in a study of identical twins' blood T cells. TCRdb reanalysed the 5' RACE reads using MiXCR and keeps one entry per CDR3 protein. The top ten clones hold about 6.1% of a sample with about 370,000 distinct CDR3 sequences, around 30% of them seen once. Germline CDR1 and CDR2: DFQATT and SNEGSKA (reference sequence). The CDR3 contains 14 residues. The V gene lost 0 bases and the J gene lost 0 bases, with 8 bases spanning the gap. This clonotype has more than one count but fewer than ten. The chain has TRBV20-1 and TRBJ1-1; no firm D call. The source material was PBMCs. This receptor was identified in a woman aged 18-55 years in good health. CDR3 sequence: CSARDFAVNTEAFF. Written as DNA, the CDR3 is TGCAGTGCTAGAGATTTCGCGGTGAACACTGAAGCTTTCTTT.